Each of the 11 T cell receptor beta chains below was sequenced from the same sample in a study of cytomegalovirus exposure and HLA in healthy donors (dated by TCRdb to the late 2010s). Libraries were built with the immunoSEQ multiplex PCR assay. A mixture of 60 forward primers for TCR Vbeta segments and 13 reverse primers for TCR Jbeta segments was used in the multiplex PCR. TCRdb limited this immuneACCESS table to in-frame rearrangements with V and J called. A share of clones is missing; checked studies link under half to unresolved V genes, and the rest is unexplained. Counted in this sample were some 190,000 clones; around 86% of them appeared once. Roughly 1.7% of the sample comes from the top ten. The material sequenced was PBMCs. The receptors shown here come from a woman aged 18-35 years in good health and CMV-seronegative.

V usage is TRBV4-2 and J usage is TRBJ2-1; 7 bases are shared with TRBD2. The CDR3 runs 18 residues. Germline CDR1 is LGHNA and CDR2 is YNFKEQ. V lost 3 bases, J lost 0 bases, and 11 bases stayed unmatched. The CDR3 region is CASSHAPLAASSYNEQFF. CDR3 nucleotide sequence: TGTGCCAGCAGCCATGCACCCCTAGCGGCCAGCTCCTACAATGAGCAGTTCTTC.

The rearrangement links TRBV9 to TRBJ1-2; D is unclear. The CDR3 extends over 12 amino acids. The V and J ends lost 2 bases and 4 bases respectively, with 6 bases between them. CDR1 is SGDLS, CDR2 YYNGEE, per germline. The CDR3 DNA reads TGTGCCAGCAGCGTCAGTTCCTATGGCTACACCTTC. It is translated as CASSVSSYGYTF.

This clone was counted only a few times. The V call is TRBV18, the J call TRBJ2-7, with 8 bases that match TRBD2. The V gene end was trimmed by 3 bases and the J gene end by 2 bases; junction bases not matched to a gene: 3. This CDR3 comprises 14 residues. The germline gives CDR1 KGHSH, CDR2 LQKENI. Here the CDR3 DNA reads TGTGCCAGCTCACCGGGGACTAGAGCCTACGAGCAGTACTTC. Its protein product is CASSPGTRAYEQYF.

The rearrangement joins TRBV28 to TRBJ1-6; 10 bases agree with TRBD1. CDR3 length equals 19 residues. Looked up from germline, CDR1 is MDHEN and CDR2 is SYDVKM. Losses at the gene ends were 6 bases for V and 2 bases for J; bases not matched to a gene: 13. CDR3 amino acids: CASRADRGFTDAYNSPLHF. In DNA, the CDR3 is TGTGCCAGCAGGGCGGACAGGGGGTTCACGGACGCCTATAATTCACCCCTCCACTTT.

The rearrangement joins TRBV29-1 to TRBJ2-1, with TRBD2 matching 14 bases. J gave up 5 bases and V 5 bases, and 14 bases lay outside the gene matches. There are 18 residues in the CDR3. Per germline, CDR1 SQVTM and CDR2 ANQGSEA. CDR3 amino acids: CSVSVPWTSGRLDNEQFF. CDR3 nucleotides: TGCAGCGTTTCCGTTCCTTGGACTAGCGGGAGGTTAGACAATGAGCAGTTCTTC.

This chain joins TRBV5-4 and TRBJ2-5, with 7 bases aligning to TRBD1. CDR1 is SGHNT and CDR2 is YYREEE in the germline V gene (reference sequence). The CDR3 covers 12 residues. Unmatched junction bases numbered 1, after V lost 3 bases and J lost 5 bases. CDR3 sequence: CASSWGQETQYF. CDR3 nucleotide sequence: TGTGCCAGCAGCTGGGGACAGGAGACCCAGTACTTC.

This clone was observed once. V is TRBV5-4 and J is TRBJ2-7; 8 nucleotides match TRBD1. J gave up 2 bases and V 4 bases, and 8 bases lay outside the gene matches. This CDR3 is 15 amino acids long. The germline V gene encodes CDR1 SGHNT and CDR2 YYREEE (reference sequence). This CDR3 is CASSNAGQGAYEQYF. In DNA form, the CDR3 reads TGTGCCAGCAGCAACGCCGGACAGGGTGCCTACGAGCAGTACTTC.

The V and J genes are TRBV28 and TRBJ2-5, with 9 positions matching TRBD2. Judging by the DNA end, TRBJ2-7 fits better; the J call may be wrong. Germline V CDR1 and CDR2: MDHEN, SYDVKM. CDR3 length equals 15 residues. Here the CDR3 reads CASSSGGGARYEQYF. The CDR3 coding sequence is TGTGCCAGCAGTTCCGGCGGGGGGGCTCGATACGAGCAGTACTTC.

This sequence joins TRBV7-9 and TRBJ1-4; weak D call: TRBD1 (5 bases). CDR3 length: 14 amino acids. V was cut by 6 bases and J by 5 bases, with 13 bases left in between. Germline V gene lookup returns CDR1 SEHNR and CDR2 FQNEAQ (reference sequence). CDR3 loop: CASRHRKENEKLFF. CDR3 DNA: TGTGCCAGCAGGCACAGGAAGGAAAATGAAAAACTGTTTTTT. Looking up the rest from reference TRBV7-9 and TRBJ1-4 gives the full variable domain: DTGVSQNPRHKITKRGQNVTFRCDPISEHNRLYWYRQTLGQGPEFLTYFQNEAQLEKSRLLSDRFSAERPKGSFSTLEIQRTEQGDSAMYLCASRHRKENEKLFFGSGTQLSVL.

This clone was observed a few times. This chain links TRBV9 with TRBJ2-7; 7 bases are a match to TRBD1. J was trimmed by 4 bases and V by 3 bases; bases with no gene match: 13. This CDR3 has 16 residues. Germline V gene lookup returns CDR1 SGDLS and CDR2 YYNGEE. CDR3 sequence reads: CASSAGQSGGGYEQYF. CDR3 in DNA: TGTGCCAGCAGCGCCGGACAGTCAGGGGGTGGGTACGAGCAGTACTTC. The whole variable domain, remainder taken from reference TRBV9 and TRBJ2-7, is DSGVTQTPKHLITATGQRVTLRCSPRSGDLSVYWYQQSLDQGLQFLIQYYNGEERAKGNILERFSAQQFPDLHSELNLSSLELGDSALYFCASSAGQSGGGYEQYFGPGTRLTVT.

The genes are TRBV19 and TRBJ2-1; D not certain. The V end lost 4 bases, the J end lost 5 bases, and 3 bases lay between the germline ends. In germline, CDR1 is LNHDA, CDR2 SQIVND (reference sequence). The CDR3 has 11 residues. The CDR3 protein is CASSTHNEQFF. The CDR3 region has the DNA TGTGCCAGTAGTACTCACAATGAGCAGTTCTTC.